Below are 14 T cell receptor beta chains sequenced from a single sample in a study of a mutant IDH1 vaccine in newly diagnosed glioma. The time point denotes: week 47, end of study. Every single dose of the vaccine, 300 ug of mutant IDH1 20-mer peptide, came with topical imiquimod. For these TCRs, the target antigens are not known. Assay: immunoSEQ multiplex PCR; the TCRdb copy retains only in-frame clones and omits some. The sample lists about 56,000 clones; over 70% were seen once. The material was PBMCs, obtained from a glioma patient whose treatment included an IDH1 peptide vaccine. These receptors were taken from a man in his forties or fifties with glioma.

CDR3 in amino acids: CAWSDRGEKLFF. In nucleotides, the CDR3 is TGTGCCTGGAGTGACCGGGGTGAAAAACTGTTTTTT. The chain couples TRBV30 to TRBJ1-4; no reliable D call. The germline gives CDR1 GTSNPN, CDR2 SVGIG (reference sequence). The ends were cut back, 1 base at V and 7 bases at J, with 7 bases in the middle. This CDR3 is built from 12 residues.

J is TRBJ2-1 and V is TRBV9; the match to TRBD2 covers 13 bases. The length of the CDR3 is 16 residues. V gave up 3 bases and J gave up 2 bases; unmatched junction bases: 2. The germline V gene encodes CDR1 SGDLS and CDR2 YYNGEE. CDR3 DNA sequence: TGTGCCAGCAGCGGACTAGCGGGGGGCACCTACAATGAGCAGTTCTTC. It encodes CASSGLAGGTYNEQFF.

The chain joins TRBV27 to TRBJ1-1; perhaps TRBD1 as D (6 bases). From germline, CDR1 is MNHEY and CDR2 SMNVEV (reference sequence). The CDR3 is 15 amino acids. The V end lost 6 bases, the J end lost 1 base, and 15 bases lay between the germline ends. CDR3 region: CASRGWGGRNTEAFF. CDR3 DNA sequence: TGTGCCAGCAGAGGGTGGGGGGGGCGGAACACTGAAGCTTTCTTT.

This rearrangement joins TRBV29-1 to TRBJ1-1; D gene unclear. Trimming shortened V by 7 bases and J by 1 base, and 7 bases separated the two germline ends. The germline V gene encodes CDR1 SQVTM and CDR2 ANQGSEA. The CDR3 length is 11 residues. The CDR3 coding sequence is TGCAGCGCACAGTCGAACACTGAAGCTTTCTTT. This encodes CSAQSNTEAFF. Based on the CDR3 plus reference TRBV29-1 and TRBJ1-1, the full variable domain is SAVISQKPSRDICQRGTSLTIQCQVDSQVTMMFWYRQQPGQSLTLIATANQGSEATYESGFVIDKFPISRPNLTFSTLTVSNMSPEDSSIYLCSAQSNTEAFFGQGTRLTVV.

The chain recombines TRBV2 with TRBJ2-5; D is ambiguous. Germline-derived CDR1 and CDR2 are SNHLY and FYNNEI. This CDR3 spans 12 amino acids. Between the trimmed V and J ends, which lost 1 base and 3 bases, there was a span of 3 bases. CDR3 bases: TGTGCCAGCAGTGAAGGAAAAGAGACCCAGTACTTC. This translates into CASSEGKETQYF.

This clone was found a few times. The rearrangement uses TRBV6-1 and TRBJ2-3, with TRBD1 matching 10 bases. CDR1 and CDR2 (germline): MNHNS, SASEGT. Trimming cost V 4 bases and J 2 bases; bases outside gene matches: 12. This CDR3 spans 18 amino acids. CDR3 DNA sequence: TGTGCCAGCAGTGTTGTAGGGACAGGGGCCTACCTCACAGATACGCAGTATTTT. Protein sequence: CASSVVGTGAYLTDTQYF.

The rearrangement joins TRBV5-4 to TRBJ1-1, with D perhaps matching TRBD1 (6 bases). This CDR3 comprises 12 residues. Trimming took 3 bases from V and 11 from J, leaving 14 bases between them. Germline assignment: CDR1 SGHNT and CDR2 YYREEE (reference sequence). This CDR3 reads CASSSSGGLAFF. DNA of the CDR3: TGTGCCAGCAGCTCGTCGGGGGGGCTGGCTTTCTTT.

The V call is TRBV19, the J call TRBJ1-5, with 9 bases identical to TRBD1. From germline, CDR1 is LNHDA and CDR2 SQIVND (reference sequence). The CDR3 is 15 amino acids. V trimming: 6 bases; J trimming: 6 bases; junction bases outside the gene matches: 9. The CDR3 loop reads CASSITGGLGQPQHF. CDR3 nucleotides: TGTGCCAGTAGCATTACAGGGGGCTTAGGTCAGCCCCAGCATTTT.

V gene TRBV9 combines with J gene TRBJ2-7, with D perhaps TRBD2 (6 bases). Per germline, CDR1 SGDLS and CDR2 YYNGEE. Deletions cut 4 bases from V and 6 bases from J, with 20 bases between. This CDR3 contains 15 residues. CDR3 nucleotide sequence: TGTGCCAGCAGCCCCCGACTAGGGGCATCGGGCGAGCAGTACTTC. It specifies CASSPRLGASGEQYF.

Written as DNA, the CDR3 is TGTGCCAGCAGGGACAGGGTTTCGGCCCTCCACTTT. It yields the protein CASRDRVSALHF. The V gene is TRBV2, the J gene TRBJ1-6; 8 nucleotides match TRBD1. Germline V gives CDR1 SNHLY, CDR2 FYNNEI. The CDR3 is made up of 12 amino acids. V shed 6 bases and J 14 bases; nucleotides not matched to a gene: 6.

This clone was seen a few times. J is TRBJ1-2 and V is TRBV2; unclear D gene. V dropped 8 bases and J dropped 3 bases, with 19 bases sitting between them. The CDR3 runs 15 residues. Germline V gives CDR1 SNHLY, CDR2 FYNNEI. For the CDR3, the DNA is TGTGCCAGCCAAACCCTCGGCGAACCGGACTATGGCTACACCTTC. This sequence encodes CASQTLGEPDYGYTF.

This chain links TRBV10-3 with TRBJ2-5; no firm D call. The CDR3 runs to 14 residues. The V and J ends lost 1 base and 1 base respectively, with 7 bases between them. Germline lookup yields CDR1 ENHRY and CDR2 SYGVKD. This CDR3 reads CAISEWGFQETQYF. CDR3 DNA: TGTGCCATCAGTGAGTGGGGATTCCAAGAGACCCAGTACTTC.

The chain couples TRBV7-2 to TRBJ2-3; a possible D gene is TRBD2 (5 bases). Looked up from germline, CDR1 is SGHTA and CDR2 is FQGNSA. The CDR3 runs 15 residues. V was trimmed by 1 base and J by 2 bases, leaving 10 bases between them. CDR3 protein: CASSLELDFTDTQYF. The CDR3 nucleotides are TGTGCCAGCAGCTTAGAACTGGACTTCACAGATACGCAGTATTTT. The complete variable domain, with remaining parts taken from reference TRBV7-2 and TRBJ2-3, reads GAGVSQSPSNKVTEKGKDVELRCDPISGHTALYWYRQSLGQGLEFLIYFQGNSAPDKSGLPSDRFSAERTGGSVSTLTIQRTQQEDSAVYLCASSLELDFTDTQYFGPGTRLTVL.

This clone was seen only a few times. This sequence joins TRBV18 and TRBJ1-2, with no clear D. CDR1 and CDR2 (germline): KGHSH, LQKENI. Trimming took 4 bases from V and 8 from J, leaving 17 bases between them. The CDR3 runs 14 residues. CDR3 sequence reads: CASSLLDRDDGYTF. In nucleotides, the CDR3 is TGTGCCAGCTCACTACTGGACCGGGATGACGGCTACACCTTC.